These 17 T cell receptor beta chains were sequenced from one sample in a study of T cell changes during pregnancy in multiple sclerosis. TCRdb's table, derived via immunoSEQ multiplex PCR, lists solely in-frame clones and lacks some. The sample records tens of thousands of clones, 92% being singletons. The sample in question was CD4+ T cells from peripheral blood mononuclear cells, obtained after pregnancy. Receptor source: a female donor with multiple sclerosis, enrolled in a pregnancy study.

This chain connects TRBV29-1 to TRBJ2-7; a possible D gene is TRBD2 (5 bases). This CDR3 is 14 amino acids long. V was shortened by 4 bases and J by 2 bases, with 15 bases between the two germline ends. Germline-derived CDR1 and CDR2 are SQVTM and ANQGSEA. The CDR3 DNA reads as TGCAGCGTTGGGAGGAGAGGGAAACCCTACGAGCAGTACTTC. This gives the protein CSVGRRGKPYEQYF.

The chain links TRBV4-3 to TRBJ2-7, with D possibly matching TRBD1 (6 bases). V gave up 0 bases and J gave up 3 bases, with 12 bases separating them. Germline V CDR1 and CDR2: LGHNA, YSLEER. The CDR3 extends over 15 amino acids. CDR3 sequence (DNA): TGCGCCAGCAGCCAAGAGGGCCAGGGGAACTACGAGCAGTACTTC. Its protein product is CASSQEGQGNYEQYF.

The chain joins TRBV5-4 to TRBJ1-3, with unresolved D. V was clipped by 3 bases and J by 1 base, with 17 bases between them. Per the germline V gene, CDR1 is SGHNT and CDR2 is YYREEE (reference sequence). This CDR3 is built from 17 residues. CDR3 residues: CASSSGPRRRSGNTIYF. Here the CDR3 DNA reads TGTGCCAGCAGCTCTGGTCCTAGGAGAAGGTCTGGAAACACCATATATTTT.

The rearrangement joins TRBV7-8 to TRBJ2-7, with 13 bases fitting TRBD2. V dropped 5 bases and J dropped 4; count of bases not matched to a gene: 5. Germline V gene lookup returns CDR1 SGHVS and CDR2 FQNEAQ. This CDR3 is 15 amino acids long. DNA of the CDR3: TGTGCCAGCAGCCCACGGACTAGCGGGGGATACGAGCAGTACTTC. This sequence encodes CASSPRTSGGYEQYF.

The chain combines TRBV7-3 with TRBJ2-1; TRBD1 matches at 9 bases. This CDR3 is built from 15 residues. Germline trimming cut 6 bases from V and 1 base from J; bases unmatched to any gene: 4. Germline V CDR1 and CDR2: SGHTA, FQGTGA. The CDR3 bases are TGTGCCAGCAGACGACAGGGGGGTTCCTACAATGAGCAGTTCTTC. It codes for CASRRQGGSYNEQFF.

The chain has TRBV7-2 and TRBJ2-7, with D maybe TRBD2 (5 bases). There are 10 residues in the CDR3. Germline lookup yields CDR1 SGHTA and CDR2 FQGNSA. The V end lost 4 bases, the J end lost 9 bases, and 7 bases lay between the germline ends. As DNA, the CDR3 is TGTGCCAGCAGCTCCGGGGTGCAGTACTTC. Residues: CASSSGVQYF.

This clone was seen a single time. The V gene is TRBV21-1, the J gene TRBJ2-5; TRBD2, the table's D call, was not compared with the DNA. TRBV21-1 is tagged as a pseudogene. The CDR3 contains 17 residues. This CDR3 is CASSKAGVTGIQETQYF. The CDR3 DNA follows: TGTGCCAGCAGCAAAGCGGGAGTAACGGGGATACAAGAGACCCAGTACTTC.

This clone appeared once. The rearrangement links TRBV11-1 to TRBJ2-7, with TRBD2 as a possible D gene (5 bases). Germline CDR1 SGHAT, CDR2 FQDESV (reference sequence). V was clipped by 2 bases and J by 0 bases, with 14 bases between them. This CDR3 has 16 amino acids. As DNA, the CDR3 is TGTGCCAGCAGCTTAAGAGGGTCTTACAGCTCCTACGAGCAGTACTTC. Its protein product is CASSLRGSYSSYEQYF.

The rearrangement uses TRBV19 and TRBJ1-2; D is possibly TRBD1 (6 bases). Looked up from germline, CDR1 is LNHDA and CDR2 is SQIVND (reference sequence). V lost 1 base to trimming and J lost 4 bases, with 13 bases between them. The length of the CDR3 is 15 residues. The CDR3 coding sequence is TGTGCCAGTAGTATAGGGCCAGGGGCGAGCTATGGCTACACCTTC. Its protein product is CASSIGPGASYGYTF.

The chain is built from TRBV5-1 and TRBJ2-1; TRBD2 aligns across 8 bases. This CDR3 has 16 amino acids. J was trimmed by 3 bases and V by 2 bases; bases with no gene match: 7. CDR1 and CDR2 (germline): SGHRS, YFSETQ. The CDR3 DNA follows: TGCGCCAGCAGCTTCTCTATAGCGGGACGCTACAATGAGCAGTTCTTC. Translated, it gives CASSFSIAGRYNEQFF.

The rearrangement links TRBV9 to TRBJ2-7; 9 bases fit TRBD1. With 0 bases clipped from V and 7 bases from J, the junction kept 11 bases outside the gene matches. The CDR3 contains 16 residues. Germline assignment: CDR1 SGDLS and CDR2 YYNGEE. The CDR3 DNA is TGTGCCAGCAGCGTAGATGCCGGGACAGGGATGAAAGAGCAGTACTTC. Translated: CASSVDAGTGMKEQYF. The variable domain in full, completed from reference TRBV9 and TRBJ2-7, reads DSGVTQTPKHLITATGQRVTLRCSPRSGDLSVYWYQQSLDQGLQFLIQYYNGEERAKGNILERFSAQQFPDLHSELNLSSLELGDSALYFCASSVDAGTGMKEQYFGPGTRLTVT.

The V gene is TRBV9, the J gene TRBJ2-4; 9 bases align to TRBD2. The CDR3 loop spans 16 amino acids. The V and J ends lost 2 bases and 3 bases, in that order; junction bases with no gene match: 6. Germline assignment: CDR1 SGDLS and CDR2 YYNGEE. The CDR3 region has the DNA TGTGCCAGCAGCGTTAGTGGCGGGGGGGGCAAAAACATTCAGTACTTC. Encoded protein: CASSVSGGGGKNIQYF. Using reference TRBV9 and TRBJ2-4 for the parts outside the CDR3, the full variable domain is DSGVTQTPKHLITATGQRVTLRCSPRSGDLSVYWYQQSLDQGLQFLIQYYNGEERAKGNILERFSAQQFPDLHSELNLSSLELGDSALYFCASSVSGGGGKNIQYFGAGTRLSVL.

V is TRBV5-1 and J is TRBJ2-3; 7 bases match TRBD1. J lost 4 bases, V lost 4 bases, and 6 bases had no gene match. Germline loops: CDR1 SGHRS, CDR2 YFSETQ. The CDR3 loop spans 14 amino acids. CDR3 region: CASSRDRWSDTQYF. CDR3 DNA sequence: TGCGCCAGCAGCAGGGACAGATGGTCAGATACGCAGTATTTT.

With respect to this clone: The junction shows a germline mismatch at one end, possibly a read error. The chain joins TRBV6-6 to TRBJ2-7; TRBD1 agrees at 8 bases. CDR3 size: 14 residues. Germline CDR1 reads MNHNY; CDR2 reads SVGAGI (reference sequence). CDR3 residues: CASSYSSGTGTPDF. The CDR3 nucleotides read TGTGCCAGCAGTTACTCTTCCGGGACAGGCACCCCAGACTTC.

The chain links TRBV20-1 to TRBJ1-2, with D possibly TRBD1 on 6 matching bases. Per germline, CDR1 DFQATT and CDR2 SNEGSKA (reference sequence). The V end was cut by 6 bases, the J end by 8 bases, with 13 bases between. This CDR3 has 11 residues. The CDR3 region has the DNA TGCAGTGCCAACAGGGAGCGCGGCTACACCTTC. Translation gives CSANRERGYTF.

The V call is TRBV25-1, the J call TRBJ2-2; D is possibly TRBD1 (5 bases). The V end was cut by 2 bases, the J end by 6 bases, with 16 bases between. The CDR3 totals 16 residues. Germline values: CDR1 MGHDK, CDR2 SYGVNS. DNA of the CDR3: TGTGCCAGCAGTGAAGAGGCAGGGAAAGGCGCCGGGGAGCTGTTTTTT. Residues: CASSEEAGKGAGELFF.

This sequence joins TRBV7-2 and TRBJ1-2; 10 nucleotides agree with TRBD1. V was clipped by 11 bases and J by 6 bases; unmatched bases: 6. Per the germline V gene, CDR1 is SGHTA and CDR2 is FQGNSA. The CDR3 consists of 12 residues. CDR3 nucleotides: TGTGCCTCCAAGGGACAGGGGAATGGCTACACCTTC. Its translation: CASKGQGNGYTF.